These 22 T cell receptor beta chains were sequenced from one sample in a study of cytotoxic CD8 clonotypes in ibrutinib-treated CLL. Data came from immunoSEQ multiplex PCR; TCRdb stores just in-frame clones and leaves some out. The sample has tens of thousands of clones; more than 75% are singletons. Source: PBMCs, taken after 12 months of ibrutinib treatment. Every receptor here comes from a human donor with chronic lymphocytic leukemia.

This chain links TRBV5-1 with TRBJ1-2; 12 bases line up with TRBD1. Germline V gene lookup returns CDR1 SGHRS and CDR2 YFSETQ. This CDR3 is 15 amino acids long. The V and J ends lost 4 bases and 5 bases, in that order; junction bases with no gene match: 6. CDR3 residues: CASSAGQGAGYGYTF. As DNA, the CDR3 is TGCGCCAGCAGCGCGGGACAGGGGGCGGGGTATGGCTACACCTTC.

V and J are TRBV7-2 and TRBJ1-6, with unresolved D. Germline V gene lookup returns CDR1 SGHTA and CDR2 FQGNSA. This CDR3 is built from 13 residues. Trimming removed 1 base from V and 8 bases from J, with 6 bases in between. Here the CDR3 reads CASSLVWHSPLHF. DNA of the CDR3: TGTGCCAGCAGCTTAGTTTGGCATTCACCCCTCCACTTT.

In its sample, this clone was seen a few times. The chain carries TRBV9 and TRBJ1-1; D ambiguous. The CDR3 extends over 14 amino acids. Germline loops: CDR1 SGDLS, CDR2 YYNGEE. Trimming pared 4 bases from V and 1 base from J, leaving 11 bases between. CDR3 sequence: CASSLDVGNTEAFF. DNA for the CDR3: TGTGCCAGCAGCCTGGATGTTGGGAACACTGAAGCTTTCTTT.

This clone counts as medium-sized. This rearrangement joins TRBV25-1 to TRBJ1-1; TRBD1 is a possible D gene (6 bases). Germline CDR1 reads MGHDK; CDR2 reads SYGVNS. V was cut by 7 bases and J by 4 bases, with 10 bases left in between. The CDR3 consists of 12 residues. The CDR3 here is CASTQGGTEAFF. CDR3 nucleotides: TGTGCCAGCACCCAAGGGGGCACTGAAGCTTTCTTT.

This clone was recorded only once. CDR3 nucleotides: TGTGCCAGCAGCCGGAGGGGGGGAAGCACAGATACGCAGTATTTT. This codes for CASSRRGGSTDTQYF. V is TRBV7-2 and J is TRBJ2-3; possibly TRBD2 for D (7 bases). The length of the CDR3 is 15 residues. CDR1 and CDR2 (germline): SGHTA, FQGNSA. Trimming shortened V by 5 bases and J by 0 bases, and 12 bases separated the two germline ends.

This chain joins TRBV28 and TRBJ1-5, with a weak D call TRBD1 (5 bases). V dropped 6 bases and J dropped 4 bases, with 7 bases sitting between them. From germline, CDR1 is MDHEN and CDR2 SYDVKM. The CDR3 runs to 12 residues. Here the CDR3 reads CASRQVNQPQHF. As DNA, the CDR3 is TGTGCCAGCAGACAGGTGAATCAGCCCCAGCATTTT.

This clone was seen only once. CDR3 DNA sequence: TGCACCAGCAGCCAAGATCCCCTGACTAGCGGGAGGGCGCACCTAGGTTCTGGGGCCAACGTCCTGACTTTC. Protein: CTSSQDPLTSGRAHLGSGANVLTF. The rearrangement joins TRBV1 to TRBJ2-6; no DNA check was done on the table's D call, TRBD2. TRBV1 is a known pseudogene. CDR3 length equals 24 residues.

Written as DNA, the CDR3 is TGTGCCAGCTCACCGATGACCGGGACAGGACGCGAAAAACTGTTTTTT. It yields the protein CASSPMTGTGREKLFF. The V and J genes are TRBV18 and TRBJ1-4; 8 bases line up with TRBD1. Germline V lookup: CDR1 KGHSH, CDR2 LQKENI. Trimming removed 3 bases from V and 8 bases from J; junction bases left unmatched: 11. The CDR3 loop spans 16 amino acids.

The genes are TRBV18 and TRBJ2-5, with D tentatively TRBD2 (5 bases). Germline loops: CDR1 KGHSH, CDR2 LQKENI. The CDR3 is 14 amino acids. V was clipped by 3 bases and J by 5 bases, with 13 bases between them. In DNA form, the CDR3 reads TGTGCCAGCTCACCGCCCCGGCAGCGGGAGACCCAGTACTTC. Translation gives CASSPPRQRETQYF.

V gene TRBV5-4 combines with J gene TRBJ2-1; D could derive from TRBD1 or TRBD2 (5 bases each). The CDR3 has 11 amino acids. Looked up from germline, CDR1 is SGHNT and CDR2 is YYREEE (reference sequence). The germline V and J ends were trimmed by 4 bases and 10 bases, with 9 bases remaining between them. The CDR3 is CASSGWGEQFF. The CDR3, as DNA: TGTGCCAGCAGCGGGTGGGGGGAGCAGTTCTTC.

V gene TRBV19 combines with J gene TRBJ2-7; D possibly corresponds to TRBD2 (5 bases). Trimming removed 7 bases at V and 2 bases at J, with 12 bases between. Germline V gene lookup returns CDR1 LNHDA and CDR2 SQIVND (reference sequence). The CDR3 extends over 13 amino acids. The CDR3 nucleotides read TGTGCCAGTACCGAGGGATCCGCCTACGAGCAGTACTTC. This codes for CASTEGSAYEQYF.

The chain couples TRBV27 to TRBJ1-1; D might be TRBD1 (5 bases). The CDR3 is 15 amino acids. Trimming left V 5 bases short and J 1 base short, with 14 bases between. CDR1 is MNHEY and CDR2 is SMNVEV in the germline V gene (reference sequence). This CDR3 reads CASSPLGRGNTEAFF. CDR3 coding DNA: TGTGCCAGCAGTCCCCTTGGAAGGGGGAACACTGAAGCTTTCTTT.

V usage is TRBV28 and J usage is TRBJ1-1; D unclear. Germline CDR1 and CDR2: MDHEN and SYDVKM. Trimming removed 3 bases at V and 5 bases at J, with 10 bases between. This CDR3 is 13 amino acids long. The CDR3, as DNA: TGTGCCAGCAGTTTGGACCCCCAGACTGAAGCTTTCTTT. Its translation is CASSLDPQTEAFF.

The chain uses TRBV28 and TRBJ1-1; weak D call: TRBD1 (5 bases). The CDR3 length is 11 residues. Trimming cost V 3 bases and J 14 bases, with 13 bases left between them. CDR1 and CDR2 from the germline V gene are MDHEN and SYDVKM. The CDR3 reads CASSLPGPGFF. CDR3 nucleotide sequence: TGTGCCAGCAGTTTGCCGGGACCCGGCTTCTTT.

This chain connects TRBV7-2 to TRBJ2-1; 7 nucleotides line up with TRBD2. Germline CDR1 SGHTA, CDR2 FQGNSA. With V trimmed by 5 bases and J by 13 bases, 11 bases remained unmatched. The CDR3 runs to 13 residues. The CDR3 region is CASSNLGGTTQFF. The CDR3 DNA reads TGTGCCAGCAGCAATCTGGGGGGGACGACACAGTTCTTC.

The chain couples TRBV19 to TRBJ2-7, with TRBD1 as a possible D gene (7 bases). Trimming removed 8 bases at V and 5 bases at J, with 22 bases between. Germline lookup yields CDR1 LNHDA and CDR2 SQIVND (reference sequence). The CDR3 spans 15 residues. The CDR3 here is CASRRAEGARDEQYF. The CDR3 coding sequence is TGTGCCAGTCGGAGGGCAGAGGGGGCTCGGGACGAGCAGTACTTC.

The chain carries TRBV10-1 and TRBJ1-6; 10 nucleotides match TRBD1. Trimming at V came to 4 bases and at J to 7 bases, leaving 10 bases not matched to a gene. This CDR3 spans 17 amino acids. Germline V gene sequence: CDR1 WNHNN, CDR2 SYGVQD (reference sequence). The CDR3 sequence: CASSGCGTGDENSPLHF. As DNA, the CDR3 is TGCGCCAGCAGTGGTTGTGGGACAGGGGACGAAAATTCACCCCTCCACTTT.

CDR3 region: CASSLRWTLNEKLFF. The CDR3, as DNA: TGTGCCAGCAGCTTGAGATGGACTCTCAATGAAAAACTGTTTTTT. The V call is TRBV5-6, the J call TRBJ1-4; no clear D gene. Germline-derived CDR1 and CDR2 are SGHDT and YYEEEE. V lost 1 base to trimming and J lost 5 bases, with 12 bases between them. CDR3 length equals 15 residues.

The rearrangement joins TRBV19 to TRBJ1-5; the D is unclear. With 0 bases removed from V and 2 bases from J, the gap between germline ends came to 8 bases. Germline lookup yields CDR1 LNHDA and CDR2 SQIVND (reference sequence). This CDR3 spans 15 amino acids. The CDR3 coding sequence is TGTGCCAGTAGTATAGACAGAGGTGGCAATCAGCCCCAGCATTTT. Its translation: CASSIDRGGNQPQHF.

Relative to its sample, this clone is medium-sized. The V and J genes are TRBV27 and TRBJ1-5, with 7 bases fitting TRBD1. This CDR3 region has 15 residues. The germline gives CDR1 MNHEY, CDR2 SMNVEV (reference sequence). The V gene end was trimmed by 6 bases and the J gene end by 0 bases; junction bases not matched to a gene: 5. CDR3 loop: CASRGQPNSNQPQHF. The CDR3 DNA follows: TGTGCCAGCAGGGGACAGCCGAATAGCAATCAGCCCCAGCATTTT.

Concerning this clone: Different DNA sequences within this sample yield the same CDR3. The V and J genes are TRBV7-3 and TRBJ1-2; 8 bases map to TRBD1. J lost 4 bases, V lost 5 bases, and 6 bases had no gene match. Germline values: CDR1 SGHTA, CDR2 FQGTGA. The CDR3 runs to 14 residues. The CDR3 coding sequence is TGTGCCAGCAGCCCGGGGACAGGCGGCTATGGCTACACCTTC. Translated, it gives CASSPGTGGYGYTF. The full variable domain, with the rest looked up from reference TRBV7-3 and TRBJ1-2, is GAGVSQTPSNKVTEKGKYVELRCDPISGHTALYWYRQSLGQGPEFLIYFQGTGAADDSGLPNDRFFAVRPEGSVSTLKIQRTERGDSAVYLCASSPGTGGYGYTFGSGTRLTVV.

This rearrangement joins TRBV7-9 to TRBJ2-7, with D unresolved. This CDR3 spans 13 amino acids. Germline values: CDR1 SEHNR, CDR2 FQNEAQ (reference sequence). Trimming took 5 bases from V and 0 from J, leaving 8 bases between them. CDR3 nucleotides: TGTGCCAGCAGCCCTGGCGACTCCTACGAGCAGTACTTC. Translating it yields CASSPGDSYEQYF.